This T cell receptor beta chain was sequenced in a study of T-cell memory formation after mild COVID-19. General study points: That cross-reactive memory joined was suggested by some responding clones appearing in pre-infection memory. Still unconfirmed is whether the second-wave clones peaking on day 37 recognized SARS-CoV-2.

Constant-segment primers were used for 5'RACE, and the resulting TCR alpha and TCR beta cDNA libraries carried sample barcodes and UMIs. TCRdb re-called the 5' RACE reads with MiXCR, one entry per CDR3 protein. Of hundreds of thousands of distinct CDR3 sequences in the sample, about a fifth were seen once. CDR1 is SGDLS, CDR2 YYNGEE, per germline. The CDR3 spans 15 residues. After removal of 6 bases from V and 5 bases from J, the junction contained 9 bases not matched to a gene. A word on this clonotype: Antigen: not known.

The source of this sequence is an adult woman who had mild COVID-19 (a few samples of this study predate the infection). Cell type and time point are not known. Sequencing was done on a sample of PBMCs or a T cell subset sorted from them (not recorded which). The V and J genes are TRBV9 and TRBJ1-2; TRBD1 agrees at 11 bases. CDR3 DNA sequence: TGTGCCAGCACCCCTCGGACAGGGGGCGCGTATGGCTACACCTTC. It encodes CASTPRTGGAYGYTF.